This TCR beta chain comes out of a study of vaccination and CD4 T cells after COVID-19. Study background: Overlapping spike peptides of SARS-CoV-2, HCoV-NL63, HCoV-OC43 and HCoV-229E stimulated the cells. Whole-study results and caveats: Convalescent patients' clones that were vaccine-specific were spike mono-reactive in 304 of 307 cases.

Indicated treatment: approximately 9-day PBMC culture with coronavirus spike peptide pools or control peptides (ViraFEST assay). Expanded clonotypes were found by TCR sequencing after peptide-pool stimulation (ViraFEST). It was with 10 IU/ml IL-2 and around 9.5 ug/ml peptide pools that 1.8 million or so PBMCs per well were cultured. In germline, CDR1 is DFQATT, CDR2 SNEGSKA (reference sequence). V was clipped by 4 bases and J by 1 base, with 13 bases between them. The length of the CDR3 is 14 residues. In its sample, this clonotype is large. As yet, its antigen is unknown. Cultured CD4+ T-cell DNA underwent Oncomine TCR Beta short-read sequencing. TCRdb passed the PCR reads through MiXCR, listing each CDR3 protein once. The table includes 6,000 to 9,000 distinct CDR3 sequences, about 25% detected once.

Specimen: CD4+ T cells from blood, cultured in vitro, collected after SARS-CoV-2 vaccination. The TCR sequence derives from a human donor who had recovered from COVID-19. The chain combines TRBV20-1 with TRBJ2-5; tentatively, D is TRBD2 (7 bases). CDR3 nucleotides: TGCAGTGCTACGGCGGGGGCCCCCCAAGAGACCCAGTACTTC. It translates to CSATAGAPQETQYF.